This TCR beta chain appears in the sequencing data of a study of cytomegalovirus exposure and HLA in healthy donors. Study-wide points: There were a few CMV-associated chains whose specificity for CMV antigens was confirmed in vitro.

CDR3 length equals 17 residues. The ends lost 3 bases at V and 5 bases at J; junction bases unmatched: 12. The V gene's germline CDR1 is SEHNR and CDR2 FQNEAQ (reference sequence). This clone has only a few counts. Its antigen is currently unknown. Researchers ran the PCR with 60 Vbeta and 13 Jbeta primers. Here immunoSEQ multiplex PCR was the method, and the copy in TCRdb shows in-frame clones only, minus some. The repertoire includes roughly 69,000 clones, roughly 70% of them detected once, and 12% to 15% sits in the top ten. The V call is TRBV7-9, the J call TRBJ2-7, with TRBD2 matching 11 bases. Sequencing was carried out using PBMCs. This TCR came from a male donor in good health and CMV-seropositive. Here the CDR3 reads CASSFHLSGRASDEQYF. The CDR3 coding sequence is TGTGCCAGCAGCTTCCACCTTAGCGGGAGGGCCTCTGACGAGCAGTACTTC.